This T cell receptor (beta chain) is drawn from a study of blood T cell repertoires in COVID-19. Study-wide background: COVID-19 samples collected from the United States, Italy and Spain covered acute and convalescent phases. Sources were T cells, B-cell-depleted T cells, or PBMCs; the material itself was cDNA or gDNA.

Germline-derived CDR1 and CDR2 are SGHAT and FQNNGV. Germline trimming cut 4 bases from V and 6 bases from J; bases unmatched to any gene: 8. The CDR3 extends over 15 amino acids. Authors' processing steps: Nucleated cell counts were estimated from reference gene primer amplification. The data were produced by immunoSEQ multiplex PCR, yet TCRdb's version contains in-frame clones alone and is incomplete. V and J calls and clone size are copied from that table; D and trimming were computed from the DNA. The table records around 300,000 clones, about nine tenths of them present only once. The chain recombines TRBV11-2 with TRBJ2-1; 8 bases agree with TRBD1. This clonotype was obtained from a man aged 18 to 30 with active or convalescent COVID-19. Material: peripheral blood. The chain's CDR3 is CASSSDRVLSNEQFF. The DNA of the CDR3 is TGTGCCAGCAGCTCGGACAGGGTTTTGAGCAATGAGCAGTTCTTC.